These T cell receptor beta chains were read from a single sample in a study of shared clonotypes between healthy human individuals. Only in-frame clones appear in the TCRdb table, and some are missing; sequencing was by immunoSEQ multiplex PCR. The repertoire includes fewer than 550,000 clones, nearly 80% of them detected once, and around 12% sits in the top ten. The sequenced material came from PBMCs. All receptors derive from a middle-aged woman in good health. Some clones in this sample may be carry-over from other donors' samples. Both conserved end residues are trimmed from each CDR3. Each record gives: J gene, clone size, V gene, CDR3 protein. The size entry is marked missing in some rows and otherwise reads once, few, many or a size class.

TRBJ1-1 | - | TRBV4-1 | ASSLIGTGAEAF
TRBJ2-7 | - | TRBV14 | ASSATLPIDRDRGASYEQY
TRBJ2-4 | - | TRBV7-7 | ASSFRDRGRIQY
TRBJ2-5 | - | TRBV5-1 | ASSLAGRGFGGTQY
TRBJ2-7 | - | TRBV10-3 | AISESGLTAQGDYEQY
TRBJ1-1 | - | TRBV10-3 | ASSEGEETAEAF
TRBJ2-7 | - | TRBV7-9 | ASSSRTGGYEQY
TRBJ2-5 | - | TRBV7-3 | ASSFTGKETQY
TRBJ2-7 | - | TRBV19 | ASSIGGGPYEQY
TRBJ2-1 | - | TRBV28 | ASSPTGGSYNEQF
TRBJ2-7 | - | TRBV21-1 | ASSKIYEQY
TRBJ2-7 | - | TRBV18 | ASSPVLAKKGIYEQY
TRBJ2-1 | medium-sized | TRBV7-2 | ASSLVPEAYNEQF
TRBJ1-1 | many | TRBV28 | ASSSLVGNTEAF
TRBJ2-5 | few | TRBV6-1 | ATRIGQKETQY
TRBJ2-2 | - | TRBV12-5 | ASGPGQLGATGELF
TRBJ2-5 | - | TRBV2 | ASATANRETQY
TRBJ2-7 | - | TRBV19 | ASLKTPGPYEQY
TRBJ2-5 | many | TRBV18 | ASSPSPQETQY
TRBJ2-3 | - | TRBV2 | ASSDGGDRGYTQY
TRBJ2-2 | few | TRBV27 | ASSSLTEASGELF
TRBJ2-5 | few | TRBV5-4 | ASSLAGLAAQETQY
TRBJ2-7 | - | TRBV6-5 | ASSPGTGYEQY
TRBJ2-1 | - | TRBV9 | ASSVSSETEQF
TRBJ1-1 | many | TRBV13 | ASSFTARDTEAF
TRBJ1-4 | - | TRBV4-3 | ASSQGVRGDYEKLF
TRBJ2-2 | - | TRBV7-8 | ASSAYKSGPGELF
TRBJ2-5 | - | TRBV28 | ASSLSAGVVETQY
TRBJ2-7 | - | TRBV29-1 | SVGRDTGGTDEQY
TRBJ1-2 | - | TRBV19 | ASSQGASGYGYT
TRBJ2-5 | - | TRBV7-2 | ASSLRRDQETQY
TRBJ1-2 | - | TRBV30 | AWSSRLDRNYGYT
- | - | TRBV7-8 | ASSLGPEPMGEQY
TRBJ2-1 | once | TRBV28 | ASSQTSGVINEQF
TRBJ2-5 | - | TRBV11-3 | ASSTRPEGAQY
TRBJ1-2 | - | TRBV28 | ASSFGTGGSYGYT
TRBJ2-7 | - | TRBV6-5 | ASSTGLRYEQY
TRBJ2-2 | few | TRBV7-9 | ASKTLNTGELF
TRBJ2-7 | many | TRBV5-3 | ARSCPTRRSEQY
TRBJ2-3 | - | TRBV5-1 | ASSIADRSYTDTQY
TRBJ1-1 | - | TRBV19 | ASSIPLTGANTEAF
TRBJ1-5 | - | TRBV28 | ASSLPPGEIQPQH
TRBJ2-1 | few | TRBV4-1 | ASSPGAGSYNEQF
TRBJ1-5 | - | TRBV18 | ASSRTGNQPQH
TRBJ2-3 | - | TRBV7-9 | ASSFRLAGDIDTQY
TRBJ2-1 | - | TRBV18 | ASSPAGLAGTSSYNEQF
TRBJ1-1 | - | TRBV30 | AWSHGTVNTEAF
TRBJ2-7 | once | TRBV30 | AWSVGQGLSSYEQY
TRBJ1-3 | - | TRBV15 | ATSSGQGTGNTIY
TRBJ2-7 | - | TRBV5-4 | ASSFTGLAGGEQY
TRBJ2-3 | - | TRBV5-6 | ASSSGTQGSDTQY
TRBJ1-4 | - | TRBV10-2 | ASSDISATNEKLF
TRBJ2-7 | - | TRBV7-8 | ASSPHRRLYEQY
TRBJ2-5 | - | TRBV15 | ATSTKRSSGSDETQY
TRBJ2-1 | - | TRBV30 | AWSLAGPLGGQF